The 21 T cell receptor beta chains presented below share a single source sample, sequenced in a study of post-analysis software for immune sequencing data. Prepared TCR beta cDNA libraries contained unique molecular identifiers. One entry per CDR3 protein results from TCRdb running MiXCR on the PCR reads. The table shows 150,000 to 200,000 distinct CDR3 sequences, with about 34% occurring only once. The specimen was blood, collected after autologous hematopoietic stem cell transplantation. The receptor set was obtained from a girl aged 10-17 years with multiple sclerosis.

In DNA form, the CDR3 reads TGTGCCACCAGCAGAGATGGTCTCTCGATCCAGCCCCAGCATTTT. The encoded protein is CATSRDGLSIQPQHF. The chain combines TRBV15 with TRBJ1-5; no definite D call. The V and J ends lost 0 bases and 7 bases respectively, with 13 bases between them. The CDR3 has 15 residues. Germline CDR1 LNHNV, CDR2 YYDKDF (reference sequence).

The chain is built from TRBV12-3 or TRBV12-4 and TRBJ1-2; no reliable D call. V gave up 4 bases and J gave up 0 bases, with 12 bases separating them. The CDR3 has 15 amino acids. The DNA for the CDR3 is TGTGCCAGCAGTTCCGACCGGACCTCTAACTATGGCTACACCTTC. It encodes CASSSDRTSNYGYTF.

The J gene is TRBJ2-1, the V gene TRBV4-2, with 10 bases fitting TRBD1. The CDR3 loop spans 17 amino acids. The ends lost 1 base at V and 1 base at J; junction bases unmatched: 4. In germline, CDR1 is LGHNA, CDR2 YNFKEQ. Written as DNA, the CDR3 is TGTGCCAGCAGCCAAGGTACGGGACAGGGGTCCTACAATGAGCAGTTCTTC. Translated: CASSQGTGQGSYNEQFF.

Points on this clonotype: One base away lies a much larger clone, so this may be a sequencing read error. The chain links TRBV29-1 to TRBJ2-5; TRBD1 matches 8 bases. V was pared by 7 bases and J by 11 bases, with 12 bases of the junction left unmatched. CDR1 and CDR2 (germline): SQVTM, ANQGSEA. The CDR3 consists of 12 residues. CDR3 sequence: CSGGDRGGEQYF. CDR3 in DNA: TGCAGCGGGGGTGACAGGGGTGGGGAGCAGTACTTC.

This rearrangement joins TRBV20-1 to TRBJ2-1; 8 bases align to TRBD1. The CDR3 totals 15 residues. Germline assignment: CDR1 DFQATT and CDR2 SNEGSKA (reference sequence). The V gene end was trimmed by 0 bases and the J gene end by 4 bases; junction bases not matched to a gene: 5. The DNA for the CDR3 is TGCAGTGCTAGAGAAGGGCAGGGGGCATACAATGAGCAGTTCTTC. This gives the protein CSAREGQGAYNEQFF.

The chain links TRBV29-1 to TRBJ2-3, with D perhaps matching TRBD2 (5 bases). The CDR3 runs 13 residues. The germline V gene encodes CDR1 SQVTM and CDR2 ANQGSEA. Trimming removed 8 bases from V and 4 bases from J, with 16 bases in between. The CDR3 bases are TGCAGCTCTCCGCGGGCTGAGCCAGATACGCAGTATTTT. Its protein product is CSSPRAEPDTQYF.

V gene TRBV12-3 or TRBV12-4 combines with J gene TRBJ2-1; TRBD2 matches 7 bases. The CDR3 has 15 residues. V dropped 0 bases and J dropped 10; count of bases not matched to a gene: 9. DNA for the CDR3: TGTGCCAGCAGTTTAGCGGGACTAAACTTCGGAGAGCAGTTCTTC. Its translation: CASSLAGLNFGEQFF.

This clonotype was counted ten times or more. The chain combines TRBV12-3 or TRBV12-4 with TRBJ2-5; D might be TRBD1 or TRBD2, each matching 5 bases. The CDR3 consists of 11 residues. V shed 8 bases and J shed 5 bases, with 9 bases lying between them. The CDR3 sequence is CASGTVETQYF. The CDR3, as DNA: TGTGCCAGCGGGACCGTTGAGACCCAGTACTTC.

The chain recombines TRBV7-2 with TRBJ1-1; D call uncertain. Looked up from germline, CDR1 is SGHTA and CDR2 is FQGNSA. There are 14 residues in the CDR3. Trimming removed 6 bases at V and 1 base at J, with 12 bases between. CDR3 loop: CASSLPRRNTEAFF. Written as DNA, the CDR3 is TGTGCCAGCAGTTTACCCAGGAGGAACACTGAAGCTTTCTTT.

This clonotype was seen a handful of times. This chain uses TRBV11-3 with TRBJ2-1, with 10 nucleotides matching TRBD2. This CDR3 comprises 17 residues. The V segment lost 5 bases and the J segment 6 bases; nucleotides outside the gene matches: 13. CDR1 is SGHNT and CDR2 is YENEEA in the germline V gene. CDR3 nucleotide sequence: TGTGCCAGCAGCCGCACCATAGCGGGAGGTATCGGCAATGAGCAGTTCTTC. Its translation: CASSRTIAGGIGNEQFF.

V and J are TRBV7-9 and TRBJ2-1, with 7 nucleotides matching TRBD1. This CDR3 region has 18 residues. The V gene end was trimmed by 7 bases and the J gene end by 0 bases; junction bases not matched to a gene: 15. Germline CDR1 and CDR2: SEHNR and FQNEAQ (reference sequence). The DNA for the CDR3 is TGTGCCAGCACCCCTGTAGGGGGCCTATTTAGCTCCTACAATGAGCAGTTCTTC. The encoded protein is CASTPVGGLFSSYNEQFF.

This rearrangement joins TRBV24-1 to TRBJ2-1; 10 bases align to TRBD1. Trimming removed 5 bases from V and 7 bases from J; junction bases left unmatched: 16. CDR3 size: 18 residues. CDR1 is KGHDR, CDR2 SFDVKD, per germline. The CDR3 here is CATSGVVRDRGVSNEQFF. The CDR3 DNA sequence: TGTGCCACCAGTGGAGTTGTCAGGGACAGGGGAGTAAGTAATGAGCAGTTCTTC.

The genes are TRBV27 and TRBJ1-1; D not certain. This CDR3 spans 13 amino acids. The V gene's germline CDR1 is MNHEY and CDR2 SMNVEV (reference sequence). Trimming took off 2 bases at V and 2 bases at J, with 6 bases between the two ends. CDR3 nucleotides: TGTGCCAGCAGTTTAGCCCAAAACACTGAAGCTTTCTTT. This encodes CASSLAQNTEAFF.

This clonotype was seen a few times. This chain joins TRBV6-2 or TRBV6-3 and TRBJ1-2; maybe TRBD1 (5 bases). The CDR3 consists of 13 residues. Germline CDR1 and CDR2: MNHEY and SVGEGT. With 2 bases removed from V and 7 bases from J, the gap between germline ends came to 11 bases. CDR3 amino acids: CASSYGHWFGYTF. CDR3 bases: TGTGCCAGCAGTTACGGACACTGGTTTGGCTACACCTTC.

The genes are TRBV20-1 and TRBJ2-5, with D perhaps given as TRBD1 or TRBD2 (5 bases each). The germline gives CDR1 DFQATT, CDR2 SNEGSKA (reference sequence). This CDR3 spans 16 amino acids. V was trimmed by 2 bases and J by 4 bases, leaving 20 bases between them. The CDR3 sequence is CSARPSVEGSGETQYF. Here the CDR3 DNA reads TGCAGTGCTAGACCTTCCGTTGAGGGGAGTGGAGAGACCCAGTACTTC.

The chain links TRBV20-1 to TRBJ2-3; unclear D gene. This CDR3 region has 11 residues. The germline gives CDR1 DFQATT, CDR2 SNEGSKA (reference sequence). V was cut by 3 bases and J by 6 bases, with 7 bases left in between. DNA for the CDR3: TGCAGTGCTAGTTTTCCGGATACGCAGTATTTT. It specifies CSASFPDTQYF.

The table lists this clonotype with a few counts. The V gene is TRBV12-3 or TRBV12-4, the J gene TRBJ2-2; D is ambiguous. The CDR3 length is 16 residues. V was pared by 3 bases and J by 3 bases, with 14 bases between. The CDR3 DNA reads as TGTGCCAGCAGTTTCGGGCAGTTTAGGGACACCGGGGAGCTGTTTTTT. Protein: CASSFGQFRDTGELFF.

On this clonotype itself: It is unclear where the CDR3 begins or ends on the DNA, so no DNA is shown, and the CDR3 is as TCRdb lists it. The rearrangement uses TRBV14 and TRBJ2-1; the D call TRBD2 from the table was never checked on the DNA. Ends included, the CDR3 has 15 residues. CDR1 is SGHDN and CDR2 is FVKESK in the germline V gene. The CDR3 region is CASSQVVGGGNEPFF.

CDR3 sequence: CASSLPPQGGIWNTGELFF. The DNA for the CDR3 is TGTGCCAGCAGTTTACCCCCACAGGGGGGCATTTGGAACACCGGGGAGCTGTTTTTT. This chain joins TRBV27 and TRBJ2-2; 8 nucleotides line up with TRBD1. Germline V gene data show CDR1 as MNHEY and CDR2 as SMNVEV (reference sequence). This CDR3 has 19 amino acids. V gave up 2 bases and J gave up 1 base; unmatched junction bases: 12.

This clonotype has a handful of counts. The V and J genes are TRBV29-1 and TRBJ2-4, with TRBD2 identical over 7 bases. The tail of the sequence fits TRBJ2-7 better, so the J call may be wrong. Germline CDR1 SQVTM, CDR2 ANQGSEA. This CDR3 region has 13 residues. The CDR3 coding sequence is TGCAGCGTTGAAGGCCGGGGGAGGGGCGAGCAGTACTTC. It yields the protein CSVEGRGRGEQYF.

This clonotype was seen a handful of times. The gene calls are TRBV12-3 or TRBV12-4 and TRBJ2-1, with TRBD2 identical over 8 bases. The junction had 4 bases not matched to a gene; V was cut back by 4 bases and J by 5 bases. This CDR3 contains 14 residues. As DNA, the CDR3 is TGTGCCAGCAGTTCCGGACTAGCCGACAATGAGCAGTTCTTC. Residues: CASSSGLADNEQFF.